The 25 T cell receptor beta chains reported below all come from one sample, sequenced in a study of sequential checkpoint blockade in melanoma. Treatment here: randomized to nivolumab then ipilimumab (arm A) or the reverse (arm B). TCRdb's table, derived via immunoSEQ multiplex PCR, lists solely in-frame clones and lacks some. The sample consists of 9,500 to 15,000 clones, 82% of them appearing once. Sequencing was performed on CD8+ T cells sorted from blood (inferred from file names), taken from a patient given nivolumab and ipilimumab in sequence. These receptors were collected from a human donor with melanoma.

Here the CDR3 reads CASGNFLNEQYF. The CDR3 coding sequence is TGTGCCAGCGGTAACTTTTTGAACGAGCAGTACTTC. The chain combines TRBV27 with TRBJ2-7; D unclear. This CDR3 has 12 residues. CDR1 and CDR2 (germline): MNHEY, SMNVEV (reference sequence). Trimming left V 8 bases short and J 5 bases short, with 13 bases between.

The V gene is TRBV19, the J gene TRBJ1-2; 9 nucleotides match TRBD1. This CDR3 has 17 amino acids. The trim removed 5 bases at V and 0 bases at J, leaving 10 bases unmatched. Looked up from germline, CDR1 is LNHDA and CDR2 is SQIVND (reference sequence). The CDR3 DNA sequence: TGTGCCAGTAGTTCGACTTGGGACAGGGCCACTAACTATGGCTACACCTTC. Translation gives CASSSTWDRATNYGYTF. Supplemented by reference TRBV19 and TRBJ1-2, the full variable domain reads DGGITQSPKYLFRKEGQNVTLSCEQNLNHDAMYWYRQDPGQGLRLIYYSQIVNDFQKGDIAEGYSVSREKKESFPLTVTSAQKNPTAFYLCASSSTWDRATNYGYTFGSGTRLTVV.

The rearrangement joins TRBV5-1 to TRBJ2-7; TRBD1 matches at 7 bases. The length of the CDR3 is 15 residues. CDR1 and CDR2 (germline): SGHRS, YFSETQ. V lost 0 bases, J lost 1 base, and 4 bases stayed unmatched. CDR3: CASSLAGTVSYEQYF. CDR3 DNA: TGCGCCAGCAGCTTGGCTGGGACAGTATCCTACGAGCAGTACTTC.

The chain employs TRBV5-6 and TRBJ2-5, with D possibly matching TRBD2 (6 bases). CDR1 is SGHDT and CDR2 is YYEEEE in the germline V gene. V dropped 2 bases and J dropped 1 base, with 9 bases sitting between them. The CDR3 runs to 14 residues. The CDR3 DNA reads TGTGCCAGCAGCTTTAAAGCGGGCCAAGAGACCCAGTACTTC. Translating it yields CASSFKAGQETQYF.

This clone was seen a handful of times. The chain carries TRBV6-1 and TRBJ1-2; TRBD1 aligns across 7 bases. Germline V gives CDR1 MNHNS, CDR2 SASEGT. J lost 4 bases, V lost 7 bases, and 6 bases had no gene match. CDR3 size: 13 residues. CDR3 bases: TGTGCCAGCATCTTGACAGGGAGCTATGGCTACACCTTC. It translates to CASILTGSYGYTF.

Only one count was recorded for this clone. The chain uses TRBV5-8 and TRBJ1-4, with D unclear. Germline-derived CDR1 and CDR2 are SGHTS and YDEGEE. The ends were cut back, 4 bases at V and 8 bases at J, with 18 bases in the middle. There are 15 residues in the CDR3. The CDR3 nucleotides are TGTGCCAGCAGCGTTCGCCCTCCGGGTTCCGAAAAACTGTTTTTT. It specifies CASSVRPPGSEKLFF.

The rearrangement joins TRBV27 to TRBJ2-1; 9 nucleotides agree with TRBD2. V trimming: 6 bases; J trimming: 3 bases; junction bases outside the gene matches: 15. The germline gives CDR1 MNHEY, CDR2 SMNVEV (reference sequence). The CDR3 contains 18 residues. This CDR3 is CASSQRLAAPRYYNEQFF. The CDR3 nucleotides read TGTGCCAGCAGCCAAAGACTAGCGGCACCCCGATACTACAATGAGCAGTTCTTC.

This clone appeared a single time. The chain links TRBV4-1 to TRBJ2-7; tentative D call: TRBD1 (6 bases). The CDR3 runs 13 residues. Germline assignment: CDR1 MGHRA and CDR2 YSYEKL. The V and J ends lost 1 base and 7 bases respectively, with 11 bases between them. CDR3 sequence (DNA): TGCGCCAGCAGCCAAGGGGCAGGGGAGGAGCAGTACTTC. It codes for CASSQGAGEEQYF.

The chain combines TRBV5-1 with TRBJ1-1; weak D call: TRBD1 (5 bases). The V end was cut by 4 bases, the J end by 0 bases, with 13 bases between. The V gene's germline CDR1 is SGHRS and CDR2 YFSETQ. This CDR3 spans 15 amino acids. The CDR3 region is CASSLADSMNTEAFF. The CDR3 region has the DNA TGCGCCAGCAGCCTGGCCGACAGTATGAACACTGAAGCTTTCTTT.

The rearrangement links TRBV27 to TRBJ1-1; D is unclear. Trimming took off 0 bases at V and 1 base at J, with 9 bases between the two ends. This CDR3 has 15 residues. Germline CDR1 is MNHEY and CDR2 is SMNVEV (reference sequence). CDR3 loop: CASSLSVAGNTEAFF. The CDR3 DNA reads TGTGCCAGCAGTTTATCCGTGGCGGGGAACACTGAAGCTTTCTTT.

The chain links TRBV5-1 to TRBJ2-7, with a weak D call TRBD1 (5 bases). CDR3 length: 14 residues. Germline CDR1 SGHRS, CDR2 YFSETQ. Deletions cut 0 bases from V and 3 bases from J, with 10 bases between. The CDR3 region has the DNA TGCGCCAGCAGCTTGGGCCAGGGTGACTACGAGCAGTACTTC. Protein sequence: CASSLGQGDYEQYF.

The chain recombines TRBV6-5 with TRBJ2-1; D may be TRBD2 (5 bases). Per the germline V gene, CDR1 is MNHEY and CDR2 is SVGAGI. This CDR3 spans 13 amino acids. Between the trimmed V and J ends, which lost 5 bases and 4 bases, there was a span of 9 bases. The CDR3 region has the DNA TGTGCCAGCAGTATGGACTTTTACAATGAGCAGTTCTTC. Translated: CASSMDFYNEQFF.

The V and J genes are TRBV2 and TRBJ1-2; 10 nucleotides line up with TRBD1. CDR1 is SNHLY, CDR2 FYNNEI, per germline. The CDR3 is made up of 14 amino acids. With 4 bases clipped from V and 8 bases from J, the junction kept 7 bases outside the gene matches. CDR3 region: CASSAGTGALGYTF. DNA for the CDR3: TGTGCCAGCAGTGCCGGGACAGGGGCGCTGGGCTACACCTTC. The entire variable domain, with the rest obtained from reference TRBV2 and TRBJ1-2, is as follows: EPEVTQTPSHQVTQMGQEVILRCVPISNHLYFYWYRQILGQKVEFLVSFYNNEISEKSEIFDDQFSVERPDGSNFTLKIRSTKLEDSAMYFCASSAGTGALGYTFGSGTRLTVV.

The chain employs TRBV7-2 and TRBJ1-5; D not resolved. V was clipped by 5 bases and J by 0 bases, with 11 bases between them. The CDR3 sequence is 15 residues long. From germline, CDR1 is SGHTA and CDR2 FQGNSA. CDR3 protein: CASSPEMYSNQPQHF. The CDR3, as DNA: TGTGCCAGCAGCCCGGAGATGTATAGCAATCAGCCCCAGCATTTT.

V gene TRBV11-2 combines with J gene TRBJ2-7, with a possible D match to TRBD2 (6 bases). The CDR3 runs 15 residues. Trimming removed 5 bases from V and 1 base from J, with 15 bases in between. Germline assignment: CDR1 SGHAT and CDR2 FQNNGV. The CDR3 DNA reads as TGTGCCAGCAGCGTCCGGGGGATGAAATCCTACGAGCAGTACTTC. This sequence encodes CASSVRGMKSYEQYF.

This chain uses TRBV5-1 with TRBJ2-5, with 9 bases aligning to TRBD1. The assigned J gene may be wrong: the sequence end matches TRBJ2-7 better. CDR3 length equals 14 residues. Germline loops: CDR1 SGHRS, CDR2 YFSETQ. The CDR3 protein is CASNAGQGSYEQYF. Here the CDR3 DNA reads TGCGCCAGCAACGCGGGACAGGGTTCCTACGAGCAGTACTTC.

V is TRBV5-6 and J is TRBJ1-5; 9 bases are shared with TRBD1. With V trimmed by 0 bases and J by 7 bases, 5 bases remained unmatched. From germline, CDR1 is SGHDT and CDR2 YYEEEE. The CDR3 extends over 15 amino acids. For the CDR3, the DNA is TGTGCCAGCAGCTTGGCCCGGGACAGGGAGCAGCCCCAGCATTTT. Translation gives CASSLARDREQPQHF.

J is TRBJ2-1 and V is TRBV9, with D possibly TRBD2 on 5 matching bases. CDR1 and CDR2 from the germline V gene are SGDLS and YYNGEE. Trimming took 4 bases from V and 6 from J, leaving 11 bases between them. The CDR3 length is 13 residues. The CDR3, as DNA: TGTGCCAGCAGCCTCGGGGTCTCCAATGAGCAGTTCTTC. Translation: CASSLGVSNEQFF. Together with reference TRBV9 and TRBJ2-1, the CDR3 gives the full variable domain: DSGVTQTPKHLITATGQRVTLRCSPRSGDLSVYWYQQSLDQGLQFLIQYYNGEERAKGNILERFSAQQFPDLHSELNLSSLELGDSALYFCASSLGVSNEQFFGPGTRLTVL.

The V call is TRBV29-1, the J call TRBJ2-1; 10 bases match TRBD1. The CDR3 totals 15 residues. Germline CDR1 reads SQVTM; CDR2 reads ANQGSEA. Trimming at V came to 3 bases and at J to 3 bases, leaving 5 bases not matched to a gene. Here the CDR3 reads CSVDWDRGFYNEQFF. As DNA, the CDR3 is TGCAGCGTTGATTGGGACAGGGGTTTCTACAATGAGCAGTTCTTC.

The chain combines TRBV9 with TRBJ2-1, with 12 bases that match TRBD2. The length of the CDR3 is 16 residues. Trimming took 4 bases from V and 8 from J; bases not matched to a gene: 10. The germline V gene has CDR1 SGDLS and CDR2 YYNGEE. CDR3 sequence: CASSSTLAGGRDEQFF. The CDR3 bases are TGTGCCAGCAGCTCAACGCTAGCGGGGGGGCGAGATGAGCAGTTCTTC.

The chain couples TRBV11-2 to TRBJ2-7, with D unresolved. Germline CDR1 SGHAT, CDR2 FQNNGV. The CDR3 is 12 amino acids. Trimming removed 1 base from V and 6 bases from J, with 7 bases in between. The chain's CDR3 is CASSLADFEQYF. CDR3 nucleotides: TGTGCCAGCAGCTTAGCTGACTTCGAGCAGTACTTC.

The CDR3 sequence is CASSPDRVNSPLHF. The CDR3 DNA sequence: TGTGCCAGCAGCCCCGACAGAGTTAATTCACCCCTCCACTTT. V gene TRBV5-8 combines with J gene TRBJ1-6; D perhaps matches TRBD1 (5 bases). The CDR3 is 14 amino acids. The V end lost 4 bases, the J end lost 6 bases, and 11 bases lay between the germline ends. Per the germline V gene, CDR1 is SGHTS and CDR2 is YDEGEE.

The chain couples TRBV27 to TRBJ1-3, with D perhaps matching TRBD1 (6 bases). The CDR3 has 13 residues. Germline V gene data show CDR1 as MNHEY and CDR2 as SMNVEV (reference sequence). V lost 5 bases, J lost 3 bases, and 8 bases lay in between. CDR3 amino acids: CASSQTGGNTIYF. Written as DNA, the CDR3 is TGTGCCAGCAGTCAGACAGGTGGAAACACCATATATTTT.

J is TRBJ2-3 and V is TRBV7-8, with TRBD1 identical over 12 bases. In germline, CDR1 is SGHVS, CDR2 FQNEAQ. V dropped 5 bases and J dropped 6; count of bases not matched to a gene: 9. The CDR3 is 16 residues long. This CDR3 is CASSTGGTGGLDTQYF. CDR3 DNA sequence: TGTGCCAGCAGCACCGGTGGGACAGGGGGCCTGGATACGCAGTATTTT. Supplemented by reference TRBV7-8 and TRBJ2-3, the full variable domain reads GAGVSQSPRYKVAKRGQDVALRCDPISGHVSLFWYQQALGQGPEFLTYFQNEAQLDKSGLPSDRFFAERPEGSVSTLKIQRTQQEDSAVYLCASSTGGTGGLDTQYFGPGTRLTVL.

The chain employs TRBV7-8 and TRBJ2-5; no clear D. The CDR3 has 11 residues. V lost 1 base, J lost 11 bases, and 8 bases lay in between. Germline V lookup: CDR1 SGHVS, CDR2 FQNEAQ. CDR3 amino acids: CASSLVGEQYF. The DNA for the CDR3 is TGTGCCAGCAGCTTAGTAGGAGAGCAGTACTTC.